One T cell receptor beta chain is described in this entry. Its antigen is not known. The data were taken from a study of blood T cells in healthy people across ages. Overall study findings and caveats: Aged donors had fewer naive CD4+ cells and lower diversity than long-lived donors.

Each sample gave at least 6 million isolated PBMCs. Total RNA was extracted at no less than 6 micrograms per sample. Then a second PCR, running roughly 7 to 11 cycles, was carried out with a sample-barcoded 5' primer and a J-beta primer mix. Researchers report that each sample yielded at least 3 million CDR3-containing paired-end reads. MiXCR was run by TCRdb on the 5' RACE reads, yielding one entry per CDR3 protein. The sample consists of fewer than 1 million distinct CDR3 sequences, under 55% of them appearing once. The sequencing sample was made of blood. The origin of this receptor is a man in his 60s in good health.

In nucleotides, the CDR3 is TGTGCCACCAGTGATTTTAGTGGGACCCAGTACTTC. Residues: CATSDFSGTQYF. The J gene is TRBJ2-7, the V gene TRBV24-1, with D uncertain. The closer fit of TRBJ2-5 to the DNA end suggests the J call may be wrong. CDR3 length: 12 residues. Germline V CDR1 and CDR2: KGHDR, SFDVKD.